This is a list of T cell receptor beta chains from one sample in a study of identical twins. TCRdb fed the 5' RACE reads into MiXCR, producing one record per CDR3 protein. Of around 670,000 distinct CDR3 sequences listed, 5.5% to 6.5% were seen once; the top ten hold around 1.9%. The material sequenced was naive T cells sorted from blood. The receptors were gathered from a man aged 18 to 30 in good health. CDR3s include the opening cysteine and the closing phenylalanine or tryptophan. A D gene is named only where the DNA matches it firmly. The size entry is marked missing in some rows and otherwise reads once, few, many or a size class.

CDR3 DNA,CDR3 protein,V gene,J gene,D gene,clone size
TGTGCCAGCAGCTTGAAGCGGGACCGCTACAATGAGCAGTTCTTC,CASSLKRDRYNEQFF,TRBV7-8,TRBJ2-1,TRBD2,few
TGTGCCAGCAGTTACACCGGGACGAGGGAGACCCAGTACTTC,CASSYTGTRETQYF,TRBV7-9,TRBJ2-5,NA,many
TGTGCCAGCGGGTTCAAAAAGGGCGAGCAGTACTTC,CASGFKKGEQYF,TRBV6-5,TRBJ2-7,NA,many
TGTGCCAGCAGTTCGCCCTACAGGGAACTCCACTTT,CASSSPYRELHF,TRBV12-3/TRBV12-4,TRBJ1-6,NA,many
TGCGCCAGCAGCCAAGGGGTCAGGGGAGGACCGAGTACGCAGTATTTT,CASSQGVRGGPSTQYF,TRBV4-1,TRBJ2-3,NA,few
TGTGCCAGCAGTCCCCGGGGCCAAGAGACCCAGTACTTC,CASSPRGQETQYF,TRBV18,TRBJ2-5,NA,many
TGTGCCAGCCGAACTCGTCGAGGAGCGCAAGAGACCCAGTACTTC,CASRTRRGAQETQYF,TRBV2,TRBJ2-5,NA,NA
TGCAGCGTCGATAAACAGGGGCGGACTGAAGCTTTCTTT,CSVDKQGRTEAFF,TRBV29-1,TRBJ1-1,TRBD1,many
TGCAGTGCTAGCCCGGAGCGCACAGATACGCAGTATTTT,CSASPERTDTQYF,TRBV20-1,TRBJ2-3,NA,NA
TGTGCCAGCAGTTTCTCGGACAGCCCCACCGGGGAGCTGTTTTTT,CASSFSDSPTGELFF,TRBV27,TRBJ2-2,NA,NA
TGTGCCAGCAGCCCGACAGGGAATAATTCACCCCTCCACTTT,CASSPTGNNSPLHF,TRBV7-9,TRBJ1-6,TRBD1,NA
TGTGCCAGCAGCTTGTTTGGGGGTAATGAAGCTTTCTTT,CASSLFGGNEAFF,TRBV5-6,TRBJ1-1,NA,many
TGTGCCAGCAGCTTAACTGGGACAGGGAACTATGGCTACACCTTC,CASSLTGTGNYGYTF,TRBV7-3,TRBJ1-2,TRBD1,NA
TGTGCCAGCAGCTTCCAGGGGCTGAACACCGGGGAGCTGTTTTTT,CASSFQGLNTGELFF,TRBV7-8,TRBJ2-2,NA,many
TGCGCCAGCAGCTGGACTAGCGGCAAAGAGACCCAGTACTTC,CASSWTSGKETQYF,TRBV5-1,TRBJ2-5,TRBD2,few
TGTGCCAGCAGTTACTCGGTTATTCTGGGAATCAATCAGCCCCAGCATTTT,CASSYSVILGINQPQHF,TRBV6-2/TRBV6-3,TRBJ1-5,NA,few
TGTGCCGCCAGCCATGACAGATTATACAATGAGCAGTTCTTC,CAASHDRLYNEQFF,TRBV10-3,TRBJ2-1,NA,many
TGTGCCAGCAACTCGGGGGGGGATCTCTACAATGAGCAGTTCTTC,CASNSGGDLYNEQFF,TRBV28,TRBJ2-1,TRBD2,NA
TGTGCCAGCACCTTGGGCTGGGTTGAGACCCAGTACTTC,CASTLGWVETQYF,TRBV11-2,TRBJ2-5,NA,few
TGTGCCAGCAGCTTAGCGAATTTTAGTCGGGACTTGGAAGAGACCCAGTACTTC,CASSLANFSRDLEETQYF,TRBV11-1,TRBJ2-5,NA,NA
TGCGCCAGCAGCCCCTCTTCGGGGACCACAGATACGCAGTATTTT,CASSPSSGTTDTQYF,TRBV5-1,TRBJ2-3,NA,NA
TGCAGTGCTCGCGGACTAGCGGGAGCCTACAATGAGCAGTTCTTC,CSARGLAGAYNEQFF,TRBV20-1,TRBJ2-1,TRBD2,many
TGCGCCAGCAGCCCACTTCCAGGGGCCGATGAGCAGTTCTTC,CASSPLPGADEQFF,TRBV5-1,TRBJ2-1,NA,few
TGCGCCAGCAGCTTGGAAAGAAATCAGCCCCAGCATTTT,CASSLERNQPQHF,TRBV5-1,TRBJ1-5,NA,many
TGTGCCATCAGTGAGTACGGTGAAATGGAGACCCAGTACTTC,CAISEYGEMETQYF,TRBV10-3,TRBJ2-5,NA,many
TGTGCCAGCAGCTTGAAAGCGGGGGCCCCCCAAGAGACCCAGTACTTC,CASSLKAGAPQETQYF,TRBV5-5,TRBJ2-5,TRBD2,NA
TGTGCCAGCAGCTTGGACGCCACAGGGCTTGGGACCGGGGAGCTGTTTTTT,CASSLDATGLGTGELFF,TRBV7-2,TRBJ2-2,NA,few
TGCAGTGCTACACGGACACCGAAAGAGACCCAGTACTTC,CSATRTPKETQYF,TRBV20-1,TRBJ2-5,NA,many
TGTGCCAGCAGCGTTCCGGACAGAATGAACACTGAAGCTTTCTTT,CASSVPDRMNTEAFF,TRBV9,TRBJ1-1,NA,few
TGTGCCAGCAGCTTAGGCGGGAGATCAGATACGCAGTATTTT,CASSLGGRSDTQYF,TRBV7-8,TRBJ2-3,TRBD2,many
TGCAGTGCTAGAGACAGGCCTCCCCTCAAAAACATTCAGTACTTC,CSARDRPPLKNIQYF,TRBV20-1,TRBJ2-4,NA,NA
TGCAGTGGGAGGGAGGCCGGGAGGCGGAAAGAGACCCAGTACTTC,CSGREAGRRKETQYF,TRBV20-1,TRBJ2-5,TRBD2,NA
TGTGCCAGCAGTTACCCGGCTGCCAATTCACCCCTCCACTTT,CASSYPAANSPLHF,TRBV12-3/TRBV12-4,TRBJ1-6,NA,many
TGTGCCAGCAGTCTCCTAGCGGGAGGGCCGGCAGATACGCAGTATTTT,CASSLLAGGPADTQYF,TRBV7-2,TRBJ2-3,TRBD2,few
TGCAGCATCGAACAGGGGGACGTATGGTACACTGAAGCTTTCTTT,CSIEQGDVWYTEAFF,TRBV29-1,TRBJ1-1,TRBD1,NA
TGCAGCGCAGGGACAGCTCAAGAGACCCAGTACTTC,CSAGTAQETQYF,TRBV20-1,TRBJ2-5,TRBD1,many
TGTGCCAGCAGCTCACAGGGTAATCTCTTTTACGAGCAGTACTTC,CASSSQGNLFYEQYF,TRBV7-2,TRBJ2-7,NA,NA
TGTGCCAGCAGCTTAGCCTCTGGAAACACCATATATTTT,CASSLASGNTIYF,TRBV7-2,TRBJ1-3,NA,many
TGCGCCAGCAGCGTATCAAGCGGGAGGGCCTACAATGAGCAGTTCTTC,CASSVSSGRAYNEQFF,TRBV5-1,TRBJ2-1,TRBD2,NA
TGCAGTGCCTGGACTAGCGGGAGCCCGGAGAATGAGCAGTTCTTC,CSAWTSGSPENEQFF,TRBV20-1,TRBJ2-1,TRBD2,many
TGTGCCTGGAGCGTTCCGGGACAGGGTAAGGACTACGAGCAGTACTTC,CAWSVPGQGKDYEQYF,TRBV30,TRBJ2-7,TRBD1,NA
TGTGCCAGCAGTTTAGCTGGGGGCCCTGGAAACACCATATATTTT,CASSLAGGPGNTIYF,TRBV12-3/TRBV12-4,TRBJ1-3,NA,many
TGTGCCAGCAGAAAACCTAAGAGTTCTGGGGCCAACGTCCTGACTTTC,CASRKPKSSGANVLTF,TRBV12-3/TRBV12-4,TRBJ2-6,NA,few
TGTGCCAGCAGTGAAGCGCTGTATGGTGGTCAGCCCCAGCATTTT,CASSEALYGGQPQHF,TRBV2,TRBJ1-5,NA,many
TGTGCCAGCAGTTACGAGAGTCGCGGTGAGACCCAGTACTTC,CASSYESRGETQYF,TRBV6-5,TRBJ2-5,NA,few
TGCGCCAGCAGAATCGGACTAGCGGGAGGGAATGAGCAGTTCTTC,CASRIGLAGGNEQFF,TRBV5-1,TRBJ2-1,TRBD2,few
TGTGCCAGCAGTACCAGACTTCTCGGGCAGTTCTTC,CASSTRLLGQFF,TRBV12-3/TRBV12-4,TRBJ2-1,NA,many
TGCAGTGCTAGATCCCCAGTTCGGGGGGAGGCTTTCTTT,CSARSPVRGEAFF,TRBV20-1,TRBJ1-1,NA,many
TGTGCCATCAGTGACGGGACTGTTGGAAACACCATATATTTT,CAISDGTVGNTIYF,TRBV10-3,TRBJ1-3,NA,many
TGTGCCAGCCGACGGGACGGAGCTAACTATGGCTACACCTTC,CASRRDGANYGYTF,TRBV12-3/TRBV12-4,TRBJ1-2,NA,NA
TGTGCCAGCAGTTTATTCCTGCGGGAGAACGGGGAGCTGTTTTTT,CASSLFLRENGELFF,TRBV12-3/TRBV12-4,TRBJ2-2,TRBD2,many
TGTGCCAGCAGCTTAATGGGGTCTACTAGAAACAATGAGCAGTTCTTC,CASSLMGSTRNNEQFF,TRBV7-3,TRBJ2-1,NA,many
TGTGCCAGCAGTTACTCGGTCAGTGGTGAAAAACTGTTTTTT,CASSYSVSGEKLFF,TRBV6-5,TRBJ1-4,NA,few
TGCAGTGCTAGAGTGCTGGGGGATGAAAAACTGTTTTTT,CSARVLGDEKLFF,TRBV20-1,TRBJ1-4,NA,NA
TGTGCCAGCAGTCCGACTAGCGGGAGGAGTGTTAATGAGCAGTTCTTC,CASSPTSGRSVNEQFF,TRBV7-9,TRBJ2-1,TRBD2,NA
TGTGCCAGCTCACCTCGGGGCGCCTCTGGAAACACCATATATTTT,CASSPRGASGNTIYF,TRBV18,TRBJ1-3,NA,few